This T cell receptor (beta chain) was identified in a study of CD8 T cells in Susac syndrome. CDR3 size: 15 residues. In germline, CDR1 is DFQATT, CDR2 SNEGSKA (reference sequence). The V end lost 0 bases, the J end lost 6 bases, and 15 bases lay between the germline ends. Sequencing of TCR beta was performed on blood CD8+ T cells and on blood CD4+ T cells. The TEMRA cells underwent FACS enrichment, while the CD8+ and CD4+ T cells underwent negative isolation. As regards this clonotype: Its antigen remains unidentified.

The RNA input was roughly 0.5 to 1 ug, and it was reverse transcribed with random hexamers. Amplification of TCR beta CDR3 spanned 54 Vbeta and 13 Jbeta via immunoSEQ multiplex PCR. TCRdb independently ran MiXCR on the immunoSEQ multiplex PCR reads; one entry per CDR3 protein. This table has fewer than 150,000 distinct CDR3 sequences, around 94% appearing once. Study results and limitations: The study recognized that its TCR sequencing and HLA analysis covered a relatively small number of individuals.

V and J are TRBV20-1 and TRBJ2-1; possible D gene TRBD1, 6 bases. Material: CD8+ T cells from PBMCs. This TCR was sampled from a human donor in good health. The CDR3 region has the DNA TGCAGTGCTAGAGATCTACAGGGACCTTTCAATGAGCAGTTCTTC. It is translated as CSARDLQGPFNEQFF.